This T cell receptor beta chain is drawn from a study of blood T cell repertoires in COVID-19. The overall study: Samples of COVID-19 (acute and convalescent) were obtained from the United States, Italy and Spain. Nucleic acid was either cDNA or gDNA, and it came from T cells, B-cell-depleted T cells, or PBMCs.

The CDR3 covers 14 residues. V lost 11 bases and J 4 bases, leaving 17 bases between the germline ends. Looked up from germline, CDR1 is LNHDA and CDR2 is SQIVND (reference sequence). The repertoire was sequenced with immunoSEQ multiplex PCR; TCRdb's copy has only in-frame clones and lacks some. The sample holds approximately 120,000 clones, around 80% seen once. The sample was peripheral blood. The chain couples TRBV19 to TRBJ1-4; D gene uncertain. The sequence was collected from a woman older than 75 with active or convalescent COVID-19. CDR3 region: CASTGEPLNEKLFF. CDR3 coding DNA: TGTGCCTCAACGGGAGAACCCCTTAATGAAAAACTGTTTTTT. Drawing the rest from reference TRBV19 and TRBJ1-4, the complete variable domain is DGGITQSPKYLFRKEGQNVTLSCEQNLNHDAMYWYRQDPGQGLRLIYYSQIVNDFQKGDIAEGYSVSREKKESFPLTVTSAQKNPTAFYLCASTGEPLNEKLFFGSGTQLSVL.